A single sample gave rise to the 16 T cell receptor beta chains below, sequenced in a study of T cell repertoires and HLA-DP antigens. Here immunoSEQ multiplex PCR was the method, and the copy in TCRdb shows in-frame clones only, minus some. The sample lists about 73,000 clones, 80% occurring once. These receptors have no known antigen. The specimen was CD4+ T cells from PBMCs. The receptors stem from a man between 60 and 75 years old in good health and CMV-seronegative.

This chain uses TRBV30 with TRBJ2-5, with D possibly being TRBD2 (6 bases). CDR3 length: 14 residues. Trimming shortened V by 0 bases and J by 1 base, and 9 bases separated the two germline ends. Germline CDR1 and CDR2: GTSNPN and SVGIG (reference sequence). Written as DNA, the CDR3 is TGTGCCTGGAGTGTACGGGGGTCCCAAGAGACCCAGTACTTC. This sequence encodes CAWSVRGSQETQYF.

The CDR3 loop reads CATDVWRGGSAGEQFF. In nucleotides, the CDR3 is TGTGCCACCGACGTCTGGCGGGGGGGCTCGGCGGGTGAGCAGTTCTTC. The chain uses TRBV10-3 and TRBJ2-1, with 9 bases identical to TRBD2. Germline trimming cut 10 bases from V and 9 bases from J; bases unmatched to any gene: 19. This CDR3 is 16 amino acids long. Per the germline V gene, CDR1 is ENHRY and CDR2 is SYGVKD.

In this sample, this clone turned up once. The chain joins TRBV5-1 to TRBJ2-1; 13 nucleotides line up with TRBD2. Germline CDR1 SGHRS, CDR2 YFSETQ. This CDR3 has 14 amino acids. V lost 7 bases to trimming and J lost 2 bases; unmatched junction nucleotides: 0. This chain's CDR3 is CASGLAGAYNEQFF. The DNA of the CDR3 is TGCGCCAGCGGACTAGCGGGAGCCTACAATGAGCAGTTCTTC.

To note about this clone: At one end the junction does not follow the germline gene, possibly because of a read error. The chain links TRBV25-1 to TRBJ1-2; TRBD1 matches at 7 bases. The CDR3 contains 11 residues. The germline gives CDR1 MGHDK, CDR2 SYGVNS. The CDR3 bases are TGTGCCAGCAGTGAAGCCAGGGGGGTGTCATTC. This encodes CASSEARGVSF.

The CDR3 loop reads CASSLVVRTYNEQFF. CDR3 coding DNA: TGTGCCAGCAGCTTAGTAGTCAGGACCTACAATGAGCAGTTCTTC. This sequence joins TRBV7-2 and TRBJ2-1, with D unclear. Germline CDR1 is SGHTA and CDR2 is FQGNSA. The V end was cut by 1 base, the J end by 2 bases, with 9 bases between. The CDR3 is 15 amino acids.

The rearrangement links TRBV19 to TRBJ2-5; either TRBD1 or TRBD2 may fit D (7 bases each). The CDR3 sequence is 13 residues long. Trimming left V 4 bases short and J 5 bases short, with 11 bases between. CDR1 is LNHDA and CDR2 is SQIVND in the germline V gene (reference sequence). The CDR3 DNA is TGTGCCAGTAGTAGCCAGGGGGGGGAGACCCAGTACTTC. This sequence encodes CASSSQGGETQYF.

The J gene is TRBJ2-2, the V gene TRBV7-8; D gene uncertain. This CDR3 has 14 amino acids. V dropped 0 bases and J dropped 1 base, with 3 bases sitting between them. Germline assignment: CDR1 SGHVS and CDR2 FQNEAQ. CDR3 coding DNA: TGTGCCAGCAGCTTAGCAGGGAACACCGGGGAGCTGTTTTTT. This gives the protein CASSLAGNTGELFF.

CDR3 sequence (DNA): TGCGCCAGCAGCCAAGGCGAAGGGGGTAACTATGGCTACACCTTC. It encodes CASSQGEGGNYGYTF. The chain joins TRBV4-3 to TRBJ1-2; perhaps TRBD1 as D (6 bases). Germline V lookup: CDR1 LGHNA, CDR2 YSLEER. The ends were cut back, 1 base at V and 1 base at J, with 10 bases in the middle. The CDR3 sequence is 15 residues long.

This chain uses TRBV6-1 with TRBJ1-1, with a possible D match to TRBD1 (5 bases). CDR3 length: 14 amino acids. Germline values: CDR1 MNHNS, CDR2 SASEGT. The V end was cut by 4 bases, the J end by 1 base, with 10 bases between. The CDR3 loop is CASSGTGQNTEAFF. Here the CDR3 DNA reads TGTGCCAGCAGTGGAACAGGACAGAACACTGAAGCTTTCTTT.

This clone appeared a few times. The gene calls are TRBV7-3 and TRBJ2-3, with TRBD2 matching over 12 bases. This CDR3 has 16 amino acids. Per the germline V gene, CDR1 is SGHTA and CDR2 is FQGTGA. V was clipped by 5 bases and J by 5 bases; unmatched bases: 8. The CDR3 nucleotides are TGTGCCAGCAGCCCTGGACTAGCGGGGTGGGAAGATACGCAGTATTTT. It translates to CASSPGLAGWEDTQYF.

The chain joins TRBV5-4 to TRBJ2-2; D gene ambiguous. Trimming shortened V by 2 bases and J by 0 bases, and 8 bases separated the two germline ends. The CDR3 runs 15 residues. The V gene's germline CDR1 is SGHNT and CDR2 YYREEE (reference sequence). The CDR3 here is CASSLRQANTGELFF. CDR3 coding DNA: TGTGCCAGCAGCTTAAGGCAGGCGAACACCGGGGAGCTGTTTTTT.

V gene TRBV7-2 combines with J gene TRBJ2-3; no definite D call. This CDR3 is built from 12 residues. V lost 5 bases to trimming and J lost 6 bases, with 9 bases between them. CDR1 and CDR2 from the germline V gene are SGHTA and FQGNSA. CDR3: CASSPSEDTQYF. The CDR3, as DNA: TGTGCCAGCAGCCCCAGCGAGGATACGCAGTATTTT.

The chain combines TRBV4-1 with TRBJ2-1; D call uncertain. This CDR3 comprises 16 residues. Germline-derived CDR1 and CDR2 are MGHRA and YSYEKL. Between the trimmed V and J ends, which lost 1 base and 0 bases, there was a span of 10 bases. Written as DNA, the CDR3 is TGCGCCAGCAGCCAAGTGAGGTGGGACTCCTACAATGAGCAGTTCTTC. Its protein is CASSQVRWDSYNEQFF.

The chain joins TRBV7-9 to TRBJ2-3; D may be TRBD1 (5 bases). Germline assignment: CDR1 SEHNR and CDR2 FQNEAQ (reference sequence). This CDR3 contains 14 residues. V was pared by 1 base and J by 6 bases, with 11 bases between. The CDR3 sequence: CASSLGGAPDTQYF. In DNA, the CDR3 is TGTGCCAGCAGCTTAGGTGGGGCCCCGGATACGCAGTATTTT.

The J gene is TRBJ2-3, the V gene TRBV6-1, with TRBD2 matching 8 bases. The V segment lost 6 bases and the J segment 4 bases; nucleotides outside the gene matches: 6. The germline gives CDR1 MNHNS, CDR2 SASEGT. This CDR3 spans 14 amino acids. The CDR3, as DNA: TGTGCCAGCAGATCCAGCGGGAGATCAGATACGCAGTATTTT. Residues: CASRSSGRSDTQYF.

The CDR3 bases are TGTGCCAGCACCGATTCTTATTATGGCTACACCTTC. Its protein is CASTDSYYGYTF. This rearrangement joins TRBV5-6 to TRBJ1-2; D remains unclear. CDR1 SGHDT and CDR2 YYEEEE come from the germline V gene. With 6 bases removed from V and 5 bases from J, the gap between germline ends came to 11 bases. CDR3 length: 12 amino acids.